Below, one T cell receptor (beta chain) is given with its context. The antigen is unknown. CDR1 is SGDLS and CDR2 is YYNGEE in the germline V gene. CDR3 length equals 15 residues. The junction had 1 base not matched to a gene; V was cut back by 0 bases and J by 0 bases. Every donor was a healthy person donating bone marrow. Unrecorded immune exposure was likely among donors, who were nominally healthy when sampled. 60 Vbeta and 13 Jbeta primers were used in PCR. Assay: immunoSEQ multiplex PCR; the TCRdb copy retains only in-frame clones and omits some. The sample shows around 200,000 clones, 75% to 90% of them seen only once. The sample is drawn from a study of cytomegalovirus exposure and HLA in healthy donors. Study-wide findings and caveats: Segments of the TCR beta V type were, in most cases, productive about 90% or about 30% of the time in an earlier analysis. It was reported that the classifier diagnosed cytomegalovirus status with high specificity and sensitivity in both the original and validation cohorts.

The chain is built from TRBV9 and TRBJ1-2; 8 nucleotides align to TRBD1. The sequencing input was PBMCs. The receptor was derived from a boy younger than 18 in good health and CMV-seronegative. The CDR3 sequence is CASSVGTGSNYGYTF. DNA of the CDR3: TGTGCCAGCAGCGTAGGGACAGGGTCTAACTATGGCTACACCTTC.